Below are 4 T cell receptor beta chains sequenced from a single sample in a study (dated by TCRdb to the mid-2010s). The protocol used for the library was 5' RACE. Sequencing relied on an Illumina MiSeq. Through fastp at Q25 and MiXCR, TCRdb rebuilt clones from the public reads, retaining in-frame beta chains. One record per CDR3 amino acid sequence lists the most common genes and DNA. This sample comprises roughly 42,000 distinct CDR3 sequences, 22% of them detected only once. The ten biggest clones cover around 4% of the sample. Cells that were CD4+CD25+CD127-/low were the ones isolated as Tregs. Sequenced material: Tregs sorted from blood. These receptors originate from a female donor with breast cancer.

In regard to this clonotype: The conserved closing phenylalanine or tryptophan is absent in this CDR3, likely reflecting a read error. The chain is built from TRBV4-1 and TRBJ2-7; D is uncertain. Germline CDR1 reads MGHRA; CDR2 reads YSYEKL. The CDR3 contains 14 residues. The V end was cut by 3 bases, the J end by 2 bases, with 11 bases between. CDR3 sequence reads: CASSQRHIAYEQYL. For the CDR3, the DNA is TGCGCCAGCAGCCAGAGACACATAGCCTACGAGCAGTACCTC.

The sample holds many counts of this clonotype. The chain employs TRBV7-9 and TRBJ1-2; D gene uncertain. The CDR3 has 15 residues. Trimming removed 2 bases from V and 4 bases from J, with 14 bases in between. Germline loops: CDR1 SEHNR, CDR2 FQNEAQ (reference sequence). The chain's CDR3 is CASSLPDPGGYGYTF. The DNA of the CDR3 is TGTGCCAGCAGCTTACCCGACCCGGGTGGCTATGGCTACACCTTC.

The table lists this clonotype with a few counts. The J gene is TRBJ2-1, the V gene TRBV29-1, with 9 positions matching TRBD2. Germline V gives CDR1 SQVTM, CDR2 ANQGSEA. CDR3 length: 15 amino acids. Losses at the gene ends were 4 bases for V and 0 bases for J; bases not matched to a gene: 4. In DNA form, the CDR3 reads TGCAGCGTTGTACTAGCGGGTAGCTCCTACAATGAGCAGTTCTTC. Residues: CSVVLAGSSYNEQFF.

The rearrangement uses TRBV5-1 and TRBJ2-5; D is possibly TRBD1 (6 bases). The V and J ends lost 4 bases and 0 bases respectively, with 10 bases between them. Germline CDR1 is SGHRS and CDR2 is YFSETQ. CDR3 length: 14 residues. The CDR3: CASSITGYQETQYF. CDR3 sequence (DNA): TGCGCCAGCAGCATCACAGGGTACCAAGAGACCCAGTACTTC.